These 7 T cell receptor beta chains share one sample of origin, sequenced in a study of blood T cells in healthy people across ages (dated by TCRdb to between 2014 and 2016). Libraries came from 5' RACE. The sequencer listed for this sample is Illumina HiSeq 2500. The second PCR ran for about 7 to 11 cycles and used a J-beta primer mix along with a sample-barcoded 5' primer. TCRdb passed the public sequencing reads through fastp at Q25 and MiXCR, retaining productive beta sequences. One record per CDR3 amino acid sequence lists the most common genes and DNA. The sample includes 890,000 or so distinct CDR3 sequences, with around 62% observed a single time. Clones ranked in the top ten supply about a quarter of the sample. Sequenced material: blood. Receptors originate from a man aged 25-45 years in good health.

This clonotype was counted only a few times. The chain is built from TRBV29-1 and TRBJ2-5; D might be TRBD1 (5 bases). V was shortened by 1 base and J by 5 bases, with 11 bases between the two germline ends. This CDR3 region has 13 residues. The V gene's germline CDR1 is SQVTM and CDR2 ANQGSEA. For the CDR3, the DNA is TGCAGCGTTGAAGCACAGGTCGTCGAGACCCAGTACTTC. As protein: CSVEAQVVETQYF.

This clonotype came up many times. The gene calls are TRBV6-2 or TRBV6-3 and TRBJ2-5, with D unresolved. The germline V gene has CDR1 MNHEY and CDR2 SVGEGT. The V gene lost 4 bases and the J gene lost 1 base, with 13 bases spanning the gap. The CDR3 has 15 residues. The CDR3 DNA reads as TGTGCCAGCAGTTCCCCGGTGGGAACCCAAGAGACCCAGTACTTC. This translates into CASSSPVGTQETQYF.

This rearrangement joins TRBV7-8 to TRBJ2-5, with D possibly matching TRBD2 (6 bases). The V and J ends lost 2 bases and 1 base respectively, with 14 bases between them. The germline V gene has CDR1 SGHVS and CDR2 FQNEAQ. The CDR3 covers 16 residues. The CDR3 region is CASSLWPEGTQETQYF. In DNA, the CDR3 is TGTGCCAGCAGCTTATGGCCGGAGGGAACCCAAGAGACCCAGTACTTC.

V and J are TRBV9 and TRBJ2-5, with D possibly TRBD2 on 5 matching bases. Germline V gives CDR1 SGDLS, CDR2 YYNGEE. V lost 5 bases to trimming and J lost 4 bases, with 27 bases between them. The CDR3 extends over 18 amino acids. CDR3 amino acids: CASSGILAGLPKPETQYF. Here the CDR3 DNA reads TGTGCCAGCAGTGGGATCTTAGCTGGACTCCCGAAGCCAGAGACCCAGTACTTC.

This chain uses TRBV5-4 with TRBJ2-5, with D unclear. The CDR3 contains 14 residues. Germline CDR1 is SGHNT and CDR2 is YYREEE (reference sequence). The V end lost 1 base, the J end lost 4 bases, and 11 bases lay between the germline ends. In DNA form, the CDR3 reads TGTGCCAGCAGCTTGAGGCAGATGGTAGAGACCCAGTACTTC. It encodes CASSLRQMVETQYF.

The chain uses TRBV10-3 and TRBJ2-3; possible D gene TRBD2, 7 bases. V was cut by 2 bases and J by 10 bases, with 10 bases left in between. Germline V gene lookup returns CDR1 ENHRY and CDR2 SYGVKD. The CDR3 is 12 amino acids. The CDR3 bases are TGTGCCATCAGTGAGCGGGGGGCCCCGCAGTATTTT. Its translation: CAISERGAPQYF.

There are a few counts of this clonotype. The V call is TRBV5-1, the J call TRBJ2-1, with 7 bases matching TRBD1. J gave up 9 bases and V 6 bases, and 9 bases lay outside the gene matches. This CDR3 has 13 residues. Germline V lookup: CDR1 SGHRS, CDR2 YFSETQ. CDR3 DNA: TGCGCCAGCACCAGGACAGGCAGTCGTGAGCAGTTCTTC. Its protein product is CASTRTGSREQFF.